The 20 T cell receptor beta chains given below trace back to one sample, sequenced in a study of cytomegalovirus exposure and HLA in healthy donors. The PCR employed 60 Vbeta primers together with 13 Jbeta primers. Assay: immunoSEQ multiplex PCR; the TCRdb copy retains only in-frame clones and omits some. The sample carries under 140,000 clones, about three quarters recorded once. The sample consisted of PBMCs. The source of these receptors is a woman aged 55-69 years in good health and CMV-seropositive.

V is TRBV13 and J is TRBJ1-1; D is uncertain. Trimming stripped 2 bases from V and 0 bases from J, with 10 bases between. This CDR3 contains 15 residues. Germline V lookup: CDR1 PRHDT, CDR2 FYEKMQ (reference sequence). The CDR3 DNA follows: TGTGCCAGCAGCTTAAATGTCGGGGTGAACACTGAAGCTTTCTTT. Amino acids: CASSLNVGVNTEAFF.

The chain joins TRBV14 to TRBJ2-2, with D possibly matching TRBD1 (5 bases). The ends were cut back, 1 base at V and 5 bases at J, with 14 bases in the middle. The CDR3 runs 16 residues. CDR1 is SGHDN, CDR2 FVKESK, per germline. In nucleotides, the CDR3 is TGTGCCAGCAGCCAAGGAAGGCAGGGAAGGACCGGGGAGCTGTTTTTT. The encoded protein is CASSQGRQGRTGELFF. Based on the CDR3 plus reference TRBV14 and TRBJ2-2, the full variable domain is EAGVTQFPSHSVIEKGQTVTLRCDPISGHDNLYWYRRVMGKEIKFLLHFVKESKQDESGMPNNRFLAERTGGTYSTLKVQPAELEDSGVYFCASSQGRQGRTGELFFGEGSRLTVL.

The chain joins TRBV28 to TRBJ1-4; 7 bases match TRBD1. With V trimmed by 2 bases and J by 7 bases, 10 bases remained unmatched. Germline loops: CDR1 MDHEN, CDR2 SYDVKM. The CDR3 loop spans 16 amino acids. CDR3 in amino acids: CASSLPNRGFGEKLFF. In DNA form, the CDR3 reads TGTGCCAGCAGTTTACCAAACAGGGGCTTCGGTGAAAAACTGTTTTTT.

The chain employs TRBV27 and TRBJ2-2; TRBD1 is a possible D gene (6 bases). This CDR3 has 16 residues. The germline V gene encodes CDR1 MNHEY and CDR2 SMNVEV (reference sequence). V lost 2 bases, J lost 4 bases, and 14 bases lay in between. CDR3: CASSLMAGVGTGELFF. CDR3 bases: TGTGCCAGCAGTTTAATGGCAGGGGTGGGCACCGGGGAGCTGTTTTTT.

V gene TRBV19 combines with J gene TRBJ2-7, with 12 bases that match TRBD2. In germline, CDR1 is LNHDA, CDR2 SQIVND (reference sequence). The CDR3 runs to 18 residues. V lost 4 bases, J lost 0 bases, and 10 bases stayed unmatched. The CDR3 nucleotides read TGTGCCAGTAGTAACGGACTAGCGGGAACAATTAGCTCCTACGAGCAGTACTTC. Protein: CASSNGLAGTISSYEQYF.

The chain recombines TRBV5-1 with TRBJ2-5, with TRBD2 matching 11 bases. V lost 4 bases to trimming and J lost 6 bases; unmatched junction nucleotides: 8. Germline assignment: CDR1 SGHRS and CDR2 YFSETQ. This CDR3 is 15 amino acids long. The CDR3 spells CASSVSRLAGQTQYF. CDR3 bases: TGCGCCAGCAGCGTGAGCCGACTAGCGGGGCAGACCCAGTACTTC.

Details on this clone: The same CDR3 arises from other DNA sequences in this sample as well. The V call is TRBV7-3, the J call TRBJ2-5; D is ambiguous. V shed 5 bases and J shed 1 base, with 11 bases lying between them. The CDR3 loop spans 14 amino acids. Germline CDR1 reads SGHTA; CDR2 reads FQGTGA. CDR3 protein: CASSPTGLQETQYF. DNA of the CDR3: TGTGCCAGCAGCCCCACTGGGCTCCAAGAGACCCAGTACTTC. The full variable domain, with the rest looked up from reference TRBV7-3 and TRBJ2-5, is GAGVSQTPSNKVTEKGKYVELRCDPISGHTALYWYRQSLGQGPEFLIYFQGTGAADDSGLPNDRFFAVRPEGSVSTLKIQRTERGDSAVYLCASSPTGLQETQYFGPGTRLLVL.

Of note for this clone: At one boundary the junction diverges from the germline segment, which might be a read error. This sequence joins TRBV7-9 and TRBJ1-2; no reliable D call. CDR1 is SEHNR and CDR2 is FQNEAQ in the germline V gene (reference sequence). The CDR3 spans 16 residues. DNA for the CDR3: TGTTCCAGCAGCTTAGAGGTGGCCAGGACTAACTATGGCTACACCTTC. Its translation is CSSSLEVARTNYGYTF.

This clone was observed once. This chain joins TRBV30 and TRBJ2-2; D is unclear. CDR1 GTSNPN and CDR2 SVGIG come from the germline V gene (reference sequence). Between the trimmed V and J ends, which lost 0 bases and 1 base, there was a span of 6 bases. The CDR3 consists of 14 residues. CDR3 residues: CAWSVLVNTGELFF. CDR3 sequence (DNA): TGTGCCTGGAGTGTACTTGTGAACACCGGGGAGCTGTTTTTT.

The V call is TRBV7-6, the J call TRBJ2-5; TRBD2 matches 10 bases. Losses at the gene ends were 3 bases for V and 10 bases for J; bases not matched to a gene: 8. CDR3 length: 14 residues. Germline assignment: CDR1 SGHVS and CDR2 FNYEAQ. The CDR3: CASSFRLAGDDQYF. The CDR3, as DNA: TGTGCCAGCAGCTTCCGCCTAGCGGGAGACGACCAGTACTTC.

The CDR3 DNA follows: TGCGCCAGCAGCTTCGGCGATGTTAGGGGGCAGTTCTTC. Translating it yields CASSFGDVRGQFF. The chain links TRBV5-1 to TRBJ2-1; tentatively, D is TRBD1 (5 bases). V lost 2 bases to trimming and J lost 12 bases, with 15 bases between them. CDR3 length: 13 amino acids. Germline CDR1 reads SGHRS; CDR2 reads YFSETQ.

V is TRBV6-1 and J is TRBJ2-1; 8 positions match TRBD2. CDR1 is MNHNS and CDR2 is SASEGT in the germline V gene. The CDR3 is made up of 13 amino acids. The junction had 8 bases not matched to a gene; V was cut back by 6 bases and J by 10 bases. CDR3 in amino acids: CASRSGRRSEQFF. In nucleotides, the CDR3 is TGTGCCAGCAGGAGCGGGAGAAGGTCAGAGCAGTTCTTC.

The rearrangement links TRBV7-9 to TRBJ2-3; no clear D gene. The V gene lost 7 bases and the J gene lost 4 bases, with 12 bases spanning the gap. The CDR3 sequence is 13 residues long. CDR1 is SEHNR, CDR2 FQNEAQ, per germline (reference sequence). The CDR3 DNA sequence: TGTGCCAGCAACTCACGAGCGCCAGATACGCAGTATTTT. It codes for CASNSRAPDTQYF.

V gene TRBV19 combines with J gene TRBJ2-7; D is ambiguous. Trimming cost V 1 base and J 8 bases, with 12 bases left between them. Germline assignment: CDR1 LNHDA and CDR2 SQIVND (reference sequence). CDR3 length: 13 amino acids. The CDR3 nucleotides read TGTGCCAGTAGTATAGGTCCAGGTACGAAGCAGTACTTC. This gives the protein CASSIGPGTKQYF. Supplemented by reference TRBV19 and TRBJ2-7, the full variable domain reads DGGITQSPKYLFRKEGQNVTLSCEQNLNHDAMYWYRQDPGQGLRLIYYSQIVNDFQKGDIAEGYSVSREKKESFPLTVTSAQKNPTAFYLCASSIGPGTKQYFGPGTRLTVT.

A few counts support this clone. CDR3 region: CASSTTGGPSYEQYF. Here the CDR3 DNA reads TGTGCCAGCAGTACGACAGGCGGCCCCTCCTACGAGCAGTACTTC. The chain employs TRBV27 and TRBJ2-7; weak D call: TRBD1 (6 bases). CDR1 and CDR2 from the germline V gene are MNHEY and SMNVEV (reference sequence). The CDR3 has 15 residues. V was trimmed by 5 bases and J by 0 bases, leaving 14 bases between them.

The chain couples TRBV30 to TRBJ2-7; D is undetermined. The CDR3 covers 14 residues. CDR1 and CDR2 (germline): GTSNPN, SVGIG (reference sequence). V lost 1 base to trimming and J lost 0 bases, with 10 bases between them. The CDR3 region has the DNA TGTGCCTGGAGTGATGGTAGGAGCTCCTACGAGCAGTACTTC. It codes for CAWSDGRSSYEQYF.

The chain links TRBV19 to TRBJ1-1; a weak D match, TRBD1 (6 bases). The V gene lost 5 bases and the J gene lost 7 bases, with 11 bases spanning the gap. This CDR3 comprises 12 residues. The V gene's germline CDR1 is LNHDA and CDR2 SQIVND (reference sequence). The CDR3 here is CASSEGGGEAFF. In DNA form, the CDR3 reads TGTGCCAGTAGTGAGGGGGGGGGTGAAGCTTTCTTT.

The chain carries TRBV7-9 and TRBJ2-3; D remains ambiguous. This CDR3 contains 15 residues. Trimming took off 7 bases at V and 0 bases at J, with 14 bases between the two ends. The germline V gene encodes CDR1 SEHNR and CDR2 FQNEAQ (reference sequence). CDR3 amino acids: CASTSFVSSTDTQYF. The CDR3 bases are TGTGCCAGCACCTCCTTCGTTTCTAGCACAGATACGCAGTATTTT.

V and J are TRBV4-2 and TRBJ1-3, with TRBD1 matching over 7 bases. V lost 0 bases and J lost 5; bases outside the gene matches: 7. The length of the CDR3 is 16 residues. Germline values: CDR1 LGHNA, CDR2 YNFKEQ. Here the CDR3 reads CASSQDRQGMRNTIYF. The CDR3 region has the DNA TGTGCCAGCAGCCAAGACCGACAGGGTATGAGAAACACCATATATTTT.

The chain recombines TRBV7-9 with TRBJ2-7, with TRBD1 matching 9 bases. This CDR3 contains 12 residues. Germline V CDR1 and CDR2: SEHNR, FQNEAQ (reference sequence). The DNA for the CDR3 is TGTTCCGTCCGGACAGGGGAGGACGAGCAGTACTTC. Amino acid sequence: CSVRTGEDEQYF.